The sample holds many counts of the clone carrying this T cell receptor beta chain. The sample comes from a study of CD8 T cells in ankylosing spondylitis. TCRdb processed the 5' RACE reads anew with MiXCR; each CDR3 protein has one entry. The sample holds roughly 160,000 distinct CDR3 sequences, under 14% seen once. The source is a male donor with ankylosing spondylitis or in good health (not recorded which). Sequenced: blood, either unsorted or a sorted T cell fraction (not recorded which).

Here the CDR3 DNA reads TGCAGTGCCAAGGGACCGAACACTGAAGCTTTCTTT. Translation gives CSAKGPNTEAFF. J is TRBJ1-1 and V is TRBV20-1; D may be TRBD1 (5 bases). CDR3 length: 12 amino acids. Trimming removed 6 bases at V and 1 base at J, with 9 bases between. Germline CDR1 reads DFQATT; CDR2 reads SNEGSKA (reference sequence).